The 8 T cell receptor beta chains listed next were all sequenced from one sample in a study of blood T cells in healthy people across ages. Combining a sample-barcoded 5' primer with a J-beta primer mix, a second PCR ran for about 7 to 12 cycles. TCRdb reanalysed the 5' RACE reads using MiXCR and keeps one entry per CDR3 protein. Of approximately 580,000 distinct CDR3 sequences listed, 24% were seen once; the top ten hold less than 9%. These data were also reused for a study on T cells of mothers and their children.

The sequenced sample was blood. The receptors were sampled from a boy between 10 and 17 years old in good health.

This clonotype was counted only a few times. The chain is built from TRBV21-1 and TRBJ2-7; the table names TRBD1, a call not compared with the DNA. TRBV21-1 is listed as a pseudogene. CDR3 size: 14 residues. CDR3 nucleotides: TGTGCCAGCAGCAACCCGACAGAGAACTACGAGCAGTACTTC. Translation gives CASSNPTENYEQYF.

Of note for this clonotype: The junction and the germline gene differ at one end; a read error may be behind it. V is TRBV2 and J is TRBJ1-2; 7 bases align to TRBD1. The CDR3 runs 14 residues. From germline, CDR1 is SNHLY and CDR2 FYNNEI. CDR3 sequence reads: CVSSEDQGGYGYTF. As DNA, the CDR3 is TGTGTCAGCAGTGAAGACCAGGGGGGGTATGGCTACACCTTC.

With regard to this clonotype: A much larger clone lies one base from this, so it may be a read error. In DNA, the CDR3 is TGTGCCAGCAGTTCCCGGAGAGAAGAGACCCAGCACTTC. Amino acids: CASSSRREETQHF. The gene calls are TRBV27 and TRBJ2-5; no clear D gene. This CDR3 has 13 amino acids. Per the germline V gene, CDR1 is MNHEY and CDR2 is SMNVEV (reference sequence).

This clonotype showed up many times. V gene TRBV3-1 combines with J gene TRBJ2-2; D call uncertain. V lost 1 base and J 2 bases, leaving 8 bases between the germline ends. CDR1 LGHDT and CDR2 YNNKEL come from the germline V gene (reference sequence). This CDR3 contains 15 residues. CDR3 protein: CASSQATTNTGELFF. The CDR3, as DNA: TGTGCCAGCAGCCAAGCGACGACTAACACCGGGGAGCTGTTTTTT.

In this sample, this clonotype turned up many times. The chain couples TRBV29-1 to TRBJ2-1; the D gene is possibly TRBD2 (6 bases). The CDR3 loop spans 13 amino acids. In germline, CDR1 is SQVTM, CDR2 ANQGSEA. V lost 3 bases and J 6 bases, leaving 12 bases between the germline ends. The CDR3 nucleotides read TGCAGCGTTGATGACGGGAGTCGCAATGAGCAGTTCTTC. It is translated as CSVDDGSRNEQFF.

This clonotype was seen a handful of times. The J gene is TRBJ1-6, the V gene TRBV7-8; D gene unclear. V shed 8 bases and J shed 10 bases, with 18 bases lying between them. Germline V gene data show CDR1 as SGHVS and CDR2 as FQNEAQ. The CDR3 consists of 14 residues. The CDR3 region has the DNA TGTGCCAGCGGACCCCTGGGGATGGGATCACCCCTCCACTTT. Protein product: CASGPLGMGSPLHF.

The rearrangement uses TRBV12-3 or TRBV12-4 and TRBJ2-5; no firm D call. The V and J ends lost 3 bases and 5 bases respectively, with 10 bases between them. This CDR3 has 13 residues. CDR3 DNA sequence: TGTGCCAGCAGTTTCCAAAGTGGGGAGACCCAGTACTTC. This encodes CASSFQSGETQYF.

This clonotype came up a few times. This chain joins TRBV18 and TRBJ2-2; TRBD1 might be the D (5 bases). This CDR3 is 15 amino acids long. Deletions cut 3 bases from V and 3 bases from J, with 11 bases between. The germline V gene encodes CDR1 KGHSH and CDR2 LQKENI. The CDR3 reads CASSPQGTHTGELFF. CDR3 bases: TGTGCCAGCTCACCGCAGGGTACCCACACCGGGGAGCTGTTTTTT. Full variable domain (outside the CDR3, taken from reference TRBV18 and TRBJ2-2): NAGVMQNPRHLVRRRGQEARLRCSPMKGHSHVYWYRQLPEEGLKFMVYLQKENIIDESGMPKERFSAEFPKEGPSILRIQQVVRGDSAAYFCASSPQGTHTGELFFGEGSRLTVL.